This T cell receptor (beta chain) was found in a study of T cell responses to AZD1222 COVID-19 vaccine. Libraries were prepared by immunoSEQ multiplex PCR; TCRdb keeps only in-frame clonotypes and omits some of them. The sample lists approximately 30,000 clones, around 88% occurring once. The germline gives CDR1 MDHEN, CDR2 SYDVKM. The ends were cut back, 6 bases at V and 4 bases at J, with 7 bases in the middle. There are 11 residues in the CDR3. Study-wide results and caveats: At baseline, just five to seven AZD1222 recipients tested seropositive.

Details on this clone: Antigen unknown.

Here the sequenced sample was peripheral blood, taken on day 0 of AZD1222 vaccination. This TCR was recovered from an adult in good health. V gene TRBV28 combines with J gene TRBJ2-7; D remains ambiguous. CDR3 protein: CASSTLYEQYF. Written as DNA, the CDR3 is TGTGCCAGCAGCACCCTTTACGAGCAGTACTTC. The entire variable domain, with the rest obtained from reference TRBV28 and TRBJ2-7, is as follows: DVKVTQSSRYLVKRTGEKVFLECVQDMDHENMFWYRQDPGLGLRLIYFSYDVKMKEKGDIPEGYSVSREKKERFSLILESASTNQTSMYLCASSTLYEQYFGPGTRLTVT.